One and the same sample provided the 27 T cell receptor beta chains below, sequenced in a study of blood T cells in healthy people across ages. Using a J-beta primer mix together with a sample-barcoded 5' primer, a second PCR was run for roughly 6 to 12 cycles. TCRdb recomputed calls from the 5' RACE reads with MiXCR, one row per CDR3 protein. The sample lists about 1.4 million distinct CDR3 sequences; approximately 59% were seen once. Sequencing used blood. These receptors came from a man younger than 30 in good health.

The chain joins TRBV20-1 to TRBJ2-3; TRBD1 is a possible D gene (5 bases). V gave up 2 bases and J gave up 0 bases, with 27 bases separating them. The germline V gene has CDR1 DFQATT and CDR2 SNEGSKA (reference sequence). This CDR3 contains 20 residues. In nucleotides, the CDR3 is TGCAGTGCTAGATTTTTCGATGTAATAGGGGCCGGCTCTAGCACAGATACGCAGTATTTT. It encodes CSARFFDVIGAGSSTDTQYF.

The rearrangement uses TRBV5-6 and TRBJ2-5; D gene ambiguous. This CDR3 has 14 amino acids. Germline lookup yields CDR1 SGHDT and CDR2 YYEEEE. Trimming shortened V by 1 base and J by 2 bases, and 9 bases separated the two germline ends. This CDR3 reads CASSLLWGQETQYF. The CDR3 DNA reads TGTGCCAGCAGCTTGCTCTGGGGTCAAGAGACCCAGTACTTC.

The count of this clonotype is one. The rearrangement uses TRBV15 and TRBJ2-3; no clear D gene. V lost 1 base, J lost 14 bases, and 10 bases lay in between. The germline V gene encodes CDR1 LNHNV and CDR2 YYDKDF (reference sequence). The CDR3 sequence is 11 residues long. CDR3 nucleotide sequence: TGTGCCACCAGCAGAGGACCTTGGGCGTATTTT. It encodes CATSRGPWAYF.

CDR3 nucleotide sequence: TGCAGTGCTAGGTGGAACAATGAGCAGTTCTTC. Its translation: CSARWNNEQFF. The rearrangement joins TRBV20-1 to TRBJ2-1; no definite D call. The CDR3 is 11 residues long. Trimming removed 3 bases at V and 5 bases at J, with 5 bases between. Germline V gene sequence: CDR1 DFQATT, CDR2 SNEGSKA (reference sequence).

This clonotype appeared a few times. V usage is TRBV4-1 and J usage is TRBJ2-1; a possible D gene is TRBD2 (5 bases). V shed 1 base and J shed 0 bases, with 10 bases lying between them. The CDR3 contains 16 residues. The germline gives CDR1 MGHRA, CDR2 YSYEKL. DNA for the CDR3: TGCGCCAGCAGCCAAGTCGGGGTAACCTCCTACAATGAGCAGTTCTTC. This encodes CASSQVGVTSYNEQFF.

This clonotype was detected a few times. J is TRBJ2-7 and V is TRBV6-5; unclear D gene. Germline V lookup: CDR1 MNHEY, CDR2 SVGAGI. The V end lost 0 bases, the J end lost 0 bases, and 12 bases lay between the germline ends. This CDR3 spans 16 amino acids. This chain's CDR3 is CASSYSRSSSSYEQYF. Written as DNA, the CDR3 is TGTGCCAGCAGTTACTCCAGAAGCTCTAGCTCCTACGAGCAGTACTTC.

This clonotype was observed a handful of times. This chain links TRBV25-1 with TRBJ1-1, with D unclear. The CDR3 sequence is 15 residues long. V was shortened by 3 bases and J by 0 bases, with 11 bases between the two germline ends. Germline V gene sequence: CDR1 MGHDK, CDR2 SYGVNS. The CDR3 coding sequence is TGTGCCAGCAGTGACCGGGAACCCATGAACACTGAAGCTTTCTTT. Translating gives CASSDREPMNTEAFF.

This clonotype showed up just a few times. The CDR3 bases are TGCAGCGCCCCCCCCCCGACAGACTCTAGCTCCTACAATGAGCAGTTCTTC. Translation: CSAPPPTDSSSYNEQFF. V gene TRBV29-1 combines with J gene TRBJ2-1, with a weak D call TRBD1 (5 bases). The CDR3 is 17 amino acids. Trimming removed 7 bases at V and 0 bases at J, with 22 bases between. Looked up from germline, CDR1 is SQVTM and CDR2 is ANQGSEA.

The chain recombines TRBV5-1 with TRBJ1-4; D might be TRBD1 (5 bases). The CDR3 runs 15 residues. The germline V gene has CDR1 SGHRS and CDR2 YFSETQ. The germline V and J ends were trimmed by 4 bases and 8 bases, with 18 bases remaining between them. The CDR3 nucleotides are TGCGCCAGCAGCCCCCGGGGCCCCCTCCGGGAAAAACTGTTTTTT. This gives the protein CASSPRGPLREKLFF.

CDR3 in amino acids: CASSQDPLAGHEPIETQYF. CDR3 sequence (DNA): TGTGCCAGCAGCCAAGATCCGCTAGCGGGGCACGAACCGATTGAGACCCAGTACTTC. The rearrangement uses TRBV4-2 and TRBJ2-5, with 9 bases identical to TRBD2. Unmatched junction bases numbered 16, after V lost 0 bases and J lost 5 bases. CDR1 is LGHNA, CDR2 YNFKEQ, per germline. The CDR3 covers 19 residues.

This chain connects TRBV20-1 to TRBJ2-5; tentatively, D is TRBD2 (6 bases). Germline V gene data show CDR1 as DFQATT and CDR2 as SNEGSKA (reference sequence). V was clipped by 5 bases and J by 0 bases, with 16 bases between them. The CDR3 has 15 amino acids. For the CDR3, the DNA is TGCAGTGCTCTCCGGCTGTCGGGGGACCAAGAGACCCAGTACTTC. Translating it yields CSALRLSGDQETQYF.

In the case of this clonotype: This clone may be a read error of a much larger clone one base away. The chain recombines TRBV10-3 with TRBJ2-3; the match to TRBD2 covers 7 bases. The CDR3 consists of 13 residues. The germline V gene has CDR1 ENHRY and CDR2 SYGVKD. J was trimmed by 2 bases and V by 8 bases; bases with no gene match: 4. The CDR3 DNA reads TGTGCCATCGCGGGGGACCTCACAGATACGCAGTATTTT. Amino acid sequence: CAIAGDLTDTQYF.

This chain connects TRBV20-1 to TRBJ2-1, with 8 bases that match TRBD2. There are 15 residues in the CDR3. V trimming: 2 bases; J trimming: 8 bases; junction bases outside the gene matches: 11. Germline CDR1 and CDR2: DFQATT and SNEGSKA (reference sequence). CDR3 protein: CSARKDPGLAHEQFF. The CDR3 region has the DNA TGCAGTGCTAGAAAGGACCCCGGACTAGCCCATGAGCAGTTCTTC.

This chain joins TRBV29-1 and TRBJ1-5; possibly TRBD1 for D (5 bases). V lost 4 bases, J lost 5 bases, and 12 bases lay in between. Germline V lookup: CDR1 SQVTM, CDR2 ANQGSEA. The CDR3 length is 13 residues. The CDR3 loop is CSVAEPGDQPQHF. The CDR3 DNA reads TGCAGCGTTGCGGAACCGGGGGATCAGCCCCAGCATTTT.

CDR3 region: CASTEATNYGYTF. In nucleotides, the CDR3 is TGTGCCAGCACCGAGGCCACTAACTATGGCTACACCTTC. V is TRBV13 and J is TRBJ1-2; D ambiguous. Germline-derived CDR1 and CDR2 are PRHDT and FYEKMQ (reference sequence). The CDR3 totals 13 residues. V was cut by 7 bases and J by 0 bases, with 9 bases left in between.

The rearrangement uses TRBV6-2 or TRBV6-3 and TRBJ2-6; D possibly uses TRBD1 or TRBD2 (5 bases each). The CDR3 is made up of 16 amino acids. Trimming took 6 bases from V and 0 from J, leaving 12 bases between them. CDR1 and CDR2 (germline): MNHEY, SVGEGT. CDR3 coding DNA: TGTGCCAGCAGCTGGGACCCTACCTCTGGGGCCAACGTCCTGACTTTC. Translation gives CASSWDPTSGANVLTF.

This clonotype has a handful of counts. The chain recombines TRBV7-2 with TRBJ1-6, with a tentative D call TRBD1 (5 bases). Trimming pared 5 bases from V and 6 bases from J, leaving 17 bases between. Germline V lookup: CDR1 SGHTA, CDR2 FQGNSA. The CDR3 is made up of 16 amino acids. In DNA, the CDR3 is TGTGCCAGCAGCCCCGACCCCGGGACTATTAATTCACCCCTCCACTTT. Its translation is CASSPDPGTINSPLHF.

This clonotype has more than one count but fewer than ten. The chain carries TRBV11-2 and TRBJ2-7, with 11 bases lining up with TRBD1. The germline V gene encodes CDR1 SGHAT and CDR2 FQNNGV. This CDR3 has 15 amino acids. J was trimmed by 3 bases and V by 5 bases; bases with no gene match: 6. CDR3 protein: CASSPGTGGYYEQYF. As DNA, the CDR3 is TGTGCCAGCAGCCCCGGGACAGGGGGTTACTACGAGCAGTACTTC.

The V call is TRBV14, the J call TRBJ2-7; 9 bases match TRBD1. Germline V gene sequence: CDR1 SGHDN, CDR2 FVKESK. CDR3 length equals 18 residues. V shed 6 bases, J shed 2 bases, and the junction held 17 bases outside the gene matches. The CDR3 nucleotides read TGTGCCAGCAGTCCGGGGGTAAACCGGGACAGGGTCACCTACGAGCAGTACTTC. Its protein product is CASSPGVNRDRVTYEQYF. Full variable domain (remainder filled in from reference TRBV14 and TRBJ2-7): EAGVTQFPSHSVIEKGQTVTLRCDPISGHDNLYWYRRVMGKEIKFLLHFVKESKQDESGMPNNRFLAERTGGTYSTLKVQPAELEDSGVYFCASSPGVNRDRVTYEQYFGPGTRLTVT.

The rearrangement links TRBV4-3 to TRBJ2-7, with D hard to call. Germline-derived CDR1 and CDR2 are LGHNA and YSLEER. The V gene lost 4 bases and the J gene lost 6 bases, with 16 bases spanning the gap. This CDR3 has 14 amino acids. This CDR3 is CASSPLPGQVEQYF. The CDR3 DNA reads as TGCGCCAGCAGCCCCCTGCCCGGGCAAGTCGAGCAGTACTTC.

CDR3 coding DNA: TGTGCCAGCAGCTTGGCCGCGGGGGAGGATACGCAGTATTTT. Residues: CASSLAAGEDTQYF. The chain joins TRBV5-6 to TRBJ2-3; TRBD2 aligns across 7 bases. V dropped 0 bases and J dropped 6; count of bases not matched to a gene: 4. Germline V gene data show CDR1 as SGHDT and CDR2 as YYEEEE. CDR3 size: 14 residues.

A single count supports this clonotype. This rearrangement joins TRBV2 to TRBJ2-7; 11 bases map to TRBD2. Germline loops: CDR1 SNHLY, CDR2 FYNNEI. The V and J ends lost 5 bases and 6 bases, in that order; junction bases with no gene match: 6. CDR3 size: 14 residues. The CDR3 here is CASSRNLAGGEQYF. DNA for the CDR3: TGTGCCAGCAGTAGGAACCTAGCGGGAGGCGAGCAGTACTTC.

Notes on this clonotype: One end of the junction is discordant with germline, which a read error may explain. The chain carries TRBV19 and TRBJ2-5; tentatively, D is TRBD1 (5 bases). Germline CDR1 LNHDA, CDR2 SQIVND (reference sequence). The CDR3 totals 17 residues. The CDR3 sequence: CASSTPFGAPRQETPYF. CDR3 DNA sequence: TGTGCCAGTAGTACACCGTTTGGGGCGCCCCGACAAGAGACCCCGTACTTC.

V usage is TRBV6-5 and J usage is TRBJ2-2; 9 nucleotides match TRBD1. The V gene's germline CDR1 is MNHEY and CDR2 SVGAGI. This CDR3 has 16 amino acids. With V trimmed by 4 bases and J by 3 bases, 6 bases remained unmatched. CDR3 protein: CASSSGTGLYTGELFF. DNA for the CDR3: TGTGCCAGCAGTTCCGGGACAGGGTTGTACACCGGGGAGCTGTTTTTT.

The genes are TRBV27 and TRBJ2-1; 8 nucleotides agree with TRBD2. The CDR3 extends over 16 amino acids. The germline V gene has CDR1 MNHEY and CDR2 SMNVEV (reference sequence). With V trimmed by 9 bases and J by 7 bases, 17 bases remained unmatched. The CDR3 coding sequence is TGTGCCAGTAGGCCGTGGGAGCGGGGGTTCGGGAATGAGCAGTTCTTC. It translates to CASRPWERGFGNEQFF.

The chain combines TRBV12-3 or TRBV12-4 with TRBJ2-7; D may be TRBD1 (6 bases). The J call is uncertain, as TRBJ2-5 better fits the DNA end. The CDR3 totals 14 residues. Here the CDR3 DNA reads TGTGCCAGCAGGCCACAGGGAAAGCCAGAGACCCAGTACTTC. Translating gives CASRPQGKPETQYF.

The rearrangement links TRBV20-1 to TRBJ2-1; TRBD2 aligns across 8 bases. This CDR3 contains 15 residues. Germline trimming cut 0 bases from V and 8 bases from J; bases unmatched to any gene: 9. Germline V lookup: CDR1 DFQATT, CDR2 SNEGSKA (reference sequence). DNA of the CDR3: TGCAGTGCTAGAGATCGAGCGGGAGTGGGCTATGAGCAGTTCTTC. This translates into CSARDRAGVGYEQFF.